A single T cell receptor beta chain is shown here with its context. Using immunoSEQ multiplex PCR, the repertoire was profiled, and TCRdb retains in-frame clones only, with some absent. Here the sample spans tens of thousands of clones, 70% to 85% being singletons. These data originate in a study of control samples from healthy donors and cancer patients. Trimming removed 6 bases from V and 9 bases from J, with 14 bases in between. This CDR3 region has 13 residues. Germline CDR1 is MNHEY and CDR2 is SVGAGI. Material for sequencing was PBMCs. This TCR was sampled from a man aged 70 or older with lung cancer. The chain employs TRBV6-5 and TRBJ2-2; D gene unclear. CDR3 nucleotide sequence: TGTGCCAGCAGACAAGTTGGCCTGAGGGAGCTGTTTTTT. Protein product: CASRQVGLRELFF.